Sequencing of this T cell receptor (beta chain) was carried out in a study of OX40 agonist ivuxolimab in advanced cancers. Study as a whole: Ivuxolimab doses were 0.01, 0.1, 0.3, 1.5, 3 or 10 mg/kg every 2 weeks. Partial response was recorded in three patients: one hepatocellular carcinoma and two cutaneous melanoma cases. Points from the study as a whole: Circulating CD4+ and CD8+ T cells showed clonal expansion by week 6 at 0.1 to 3.0 mg/kg.

This clone is a singleton in its sample. Its cognate antigen is unknown. The assay was immunoSEQ multiplex PCR, and TCRdb's table has in-frame clones only and misses some. The data contain about 70,000 clones, 85% to 90% of them seen just once; the ten biggest clones take up 10% to 15%. The germline V gene encodes CDR1 SGHRS and CDR2 YFSETQ. V lost 1 base, J lost 8 bases, and 13 bases lay in between. The CDR3 totals 14 residues. The rearrangement uses TRBV5-1 and TRBJ2-1; perhaps D is TRBD1 or TRBD2 (5 bases each). This clonotype was sampled from an adult with an advanced solid tumor such as melanoma, head and neck, liver or kidney cancer. The sample consisted of CD4+ or CD8+ T cells sorted from blood, taken in a trial of the OX40 agonist ivuxolimab. The CDR3, as DNA: TGCGCCAGCAGCTTGATGGCGTTGGGGGATGAGCAGTTCTTC. Amino acid sequence: CASSLMALGDEQFF. Complete variable domain (other parts from reference TRBV5-1 and TRBJ2-1): KAGVTQTPRYLIKTRGQQVTLSCSPISGHRSVSWYQQTPGQGLQFLFEYFSETQRNKGNFPGRFSGRQFSNSRSEMNVSTLELGDSALYLCASSLMALGDEQFFGPGTRLTVL.